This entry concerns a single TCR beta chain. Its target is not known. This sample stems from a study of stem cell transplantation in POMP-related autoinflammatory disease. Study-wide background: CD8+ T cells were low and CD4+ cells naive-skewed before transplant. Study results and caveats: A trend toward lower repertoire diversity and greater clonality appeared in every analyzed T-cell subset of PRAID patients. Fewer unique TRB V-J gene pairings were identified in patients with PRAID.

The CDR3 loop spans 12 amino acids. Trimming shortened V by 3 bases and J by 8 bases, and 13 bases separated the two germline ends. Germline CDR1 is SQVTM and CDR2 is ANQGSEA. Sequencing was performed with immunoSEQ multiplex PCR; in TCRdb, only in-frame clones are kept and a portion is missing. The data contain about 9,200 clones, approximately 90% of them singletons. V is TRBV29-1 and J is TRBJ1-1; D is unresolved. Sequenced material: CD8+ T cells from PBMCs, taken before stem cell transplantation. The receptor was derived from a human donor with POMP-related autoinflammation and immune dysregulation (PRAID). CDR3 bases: TGCAGCGTTGATAAATGGACGGACGAAGCTTTCTTT. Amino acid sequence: CSVDKWTDEAFF.